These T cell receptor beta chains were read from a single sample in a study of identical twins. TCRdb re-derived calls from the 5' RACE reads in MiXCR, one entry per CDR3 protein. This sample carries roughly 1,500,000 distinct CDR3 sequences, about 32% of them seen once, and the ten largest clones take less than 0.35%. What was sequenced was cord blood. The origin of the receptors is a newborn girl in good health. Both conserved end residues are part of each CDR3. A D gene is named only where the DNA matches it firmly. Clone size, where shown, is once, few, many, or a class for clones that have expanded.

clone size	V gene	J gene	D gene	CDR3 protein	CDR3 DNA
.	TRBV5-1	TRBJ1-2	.	CASWSGTQYGYTF	TGCGCCAGCTGGTCAGGGACTCAGTATGGCTACACCTTC
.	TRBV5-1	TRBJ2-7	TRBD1	CASSLGTGPSGEQYF	TGCGCCAGCAGCTTGGGGACAGGGCCCTCCGGCGAGCAGTACTTC
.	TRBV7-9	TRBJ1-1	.	CASSLASRRTEAFF	TGTGCCAGCAGCTTAGCGTCACGGAGAACTGAAGCTTTCTTT
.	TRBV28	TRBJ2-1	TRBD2	CASRRGLGTSGHNEQFF	TGTGCCAGCAGACGTGGACTTGGGACTAGCGGGCACAATGAGCAGTTCTTC
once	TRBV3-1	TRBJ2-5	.	CASSQVAGAYNEQYF	TGTGCCAGCAGCCAAGTGGCCGGAGCCTACAATGAGCAGTACTTC
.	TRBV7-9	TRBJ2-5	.	CASSLGSTYQETQYF	TGTGCCAGCAGCCTTGGATCGACGTACCAAGAGACCCAGTACTTC
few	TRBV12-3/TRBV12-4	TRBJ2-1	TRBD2	CASTRTSGGTGSYNEQFF	TGTGCCAGCACCCGGACTAGCGGGGGAACTGGGTCTTACAATGAGCAGTTCTTC
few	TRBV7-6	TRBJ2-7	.	CASSLGPRAYEQYF	TGTGCCAGCAGCTTAGGCCCTCGCGCCTACGAGCAGTACTTC
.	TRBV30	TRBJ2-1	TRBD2	CALLAGGDEQFF	TGTGCTTTACTAGCGGGGGGAGATGAGCAGTTCTTC
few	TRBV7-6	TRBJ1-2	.	CASSLGSSTNYGYTF	TGTGCCAGCAGCTTAGGCTCCAGCACCAACTATGGCTACACCTTC
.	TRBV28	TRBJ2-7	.	CAGSLTVYEQYF	TGTGCCGGCAGTTTGACAGTCTACGAGCAGTACTTC
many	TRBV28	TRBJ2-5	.	CASSLTSVRETQYF	TGTGCCAGCAGTTTAACTTCGGTACGGGAGACCCAGTACTTC
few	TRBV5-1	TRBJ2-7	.	CASSLGDRSKLYEQYF	TGCGCCAGCAGCTTGGGAGACAGGTCCAAGTTGTACGAGCAGTACTTC
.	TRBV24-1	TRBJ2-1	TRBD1	CATSDGTGGNERFF	TGTGCTACCAGTGACGGGACAGGGGGCAATGAGCGGTTCTTC
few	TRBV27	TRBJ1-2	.	CASSPRDTNGYTF	TGTGCCAGCAGTCCCCGGGACACGAATGGCTACACCTTC
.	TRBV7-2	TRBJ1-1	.	CASSLAVQMNTEAFF	TGTGCCAGCAGCTTAGCGGTACAGATGAACACTGAAGCTTTCTTT
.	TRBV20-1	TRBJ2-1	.	CSAEYIAGQFF	TGCAGTGCGGAGTACATTGCTGGGCAGTTCTTC
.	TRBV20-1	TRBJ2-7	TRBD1	CSGSPEAGTGAYEQYF	TGCAGTGGCAGCCCCGAAGCCGGGACAGGGGCCTACGAGCAGTACTTC
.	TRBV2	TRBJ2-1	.	CASSVESSSYNEQFF	TGTGCCAGCAGCGTGGAGTCGAGCTCCTACAATGAGCAGTTCTTC
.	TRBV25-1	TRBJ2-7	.	CASRLQFYGQYF	TGTGCCAGCAGACTACAGTTCTACGGGCAGTACTTC
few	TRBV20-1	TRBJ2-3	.	CSPGVAGDWPSTDTQYF	TGCAGTCCCGGGGTGGCAGGGGATTGGCCTAGTACAGATACGCAGTATTTT
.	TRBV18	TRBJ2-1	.	CASSPQSRDEQFF	TGTGCCAGCTCACCACAAAGCCGCGATGAGCAGTTCTTC
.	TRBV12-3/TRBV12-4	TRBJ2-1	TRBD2	CASSLPTRLAGGKVNKQFF	TGTGCCAGCAGTTTACCTACTCGACTAGCGGGAGGGAAGGTCAATAAGCAGTTCTTC
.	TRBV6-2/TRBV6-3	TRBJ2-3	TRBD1	CAGSYPGTGLVDTQYF	TGTGCCGGCAGTTACCCCGGGACAGGCCTTGTCGATACGCAGTATTTT
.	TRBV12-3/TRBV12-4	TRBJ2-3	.	CASNIGLLADTQYF	TGTGCCAGCAACATTGGACTCTTAGCGGATACGCAGTATTTT
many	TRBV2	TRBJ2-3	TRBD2	CASSVLAGVTDTQYF	TGTGCCAGCAGTGTTCTAGCGGGCGTCACAGATACGCAGTATTTT
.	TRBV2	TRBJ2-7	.	CASSDSRAHYEQYF	TGTGCCAGCAGTGATTCCAGGGCCCACTACGAGCAGTACTTC
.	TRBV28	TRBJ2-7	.	CASRCEEGEQRTYEQYF	TGTGCCAGCAGATGTGAGGAGGGCGAACAGAGGACCTACGAGCAGTACTTC
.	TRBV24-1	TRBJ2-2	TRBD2	CATSDPSGRTMNTGELFF	TGTGCCACCAGTGATCCTAGCGGGAGGACGATGAACACCGGGGAGCTGTTTTTT
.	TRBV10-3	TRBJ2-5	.	CAISESGYQETQYF	TGTGCCATCAGTGAGTCAGGGTACCAAGAGACCCAGTACTTC
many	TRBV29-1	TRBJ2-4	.	CSVRWENSIQYF	TGCAGCGTTCGGTGGGAGAACTCCATTCAGTACTTC
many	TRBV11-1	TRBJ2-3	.	CASSLRGTRTDTQYF	TGTGCCAGCAGCCTTCGGGGGACCCGCACAGATACGCAGTATTTT
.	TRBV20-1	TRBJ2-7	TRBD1	CSASRGQLSYEQYF	TGCAGTGCTAGCCGGGGACAGCTATCCTACGAGCAGTACTTC
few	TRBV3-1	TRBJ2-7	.	CASSQDQVGAYEQYF	TGTGCCAGCAGCCAAGATCAGGTTGGGGCCTACGAGCAGTACTTC
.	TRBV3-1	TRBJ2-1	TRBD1	CASSRLAGGTSNEQFF	TGTGCCAGCAGTCGGCTAGCAGGGGGTACATCCAATGAGCAGTTCTTC
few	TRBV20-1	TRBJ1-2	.	CSASGGHPGYTF	TGCAGTGCTAGTGGGGGCCACCCGGGTTACACCTTC
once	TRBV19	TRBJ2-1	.	CAGSISAGVTYNEQFF	TGTGCCGGTAGTATTTCAGCAGGGGTTACCTACAATGAGCAGTTCTTC
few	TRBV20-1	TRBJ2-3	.	CSGSSTDTQYF	TGCAGTGGATCGTCCACAGATACGCAGTATTTT
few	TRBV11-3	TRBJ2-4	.	CASSLGGQGGTKNIQYF	TGTGCCAGCAGCTTAGGAGGTCAGGGTGGAACCAAAAACATTCAGTACTTC
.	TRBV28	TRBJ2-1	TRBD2	CASSLGVGRAGVSYNEQFF	TGTGCCAGCAGTTTAGGCGTCGGGCGGGCGGGAGTGTCCTACAATGAGCAGTTCTTC
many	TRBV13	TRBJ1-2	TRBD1	CASSTGGGYTF	TGTGCCAGCAGTACAGGGGGAGGCTACACCTTC
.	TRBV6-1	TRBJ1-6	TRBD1	CASSSFLDRASPLHF	TGTGCCAGCAGTAGTTTCCTCGACAGGGCTTCACCCCTCCACTTT
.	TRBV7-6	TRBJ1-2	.	CAGSQNAWANYGYTF	TGTGCCGGCAGCCAAAATGCGTGGGCTAACTATGGCTACACCTTC
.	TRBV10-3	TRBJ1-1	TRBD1	CATLVPGQVGSTEAFF	TGTGCCACCCTAGTCCCGGGACAGGTCGGGAGCACTGAAGCTTTCTTT
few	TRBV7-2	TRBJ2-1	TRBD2	CASSFGSSGRWNEQFF	TGTGCCAGCAGCTTTGGGTCTAGCGGGAGGTGGAATGAGCAGTTCTTC
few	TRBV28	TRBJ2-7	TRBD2	CASRPGRRSYEQYF	TGTGCCAGCAGACCCGGGAGGCGGTCCTACGAGCAGTACTTC
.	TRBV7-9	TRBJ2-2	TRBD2	CASRASGRLTNTGELFF	TGTGCCAGCAGGGCTAGCGGGAGATTAACGAACACCGGGGAGCTGTTTTTT
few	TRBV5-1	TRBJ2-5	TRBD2	CASSLPPSGGGRRGEQYF	TGCGCCAGCAGCTTGCCCCCTAGCGGGGGGGGCCGCAGGGGTGAGCAGTACTTC
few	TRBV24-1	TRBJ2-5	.	CATSEEPQETQYF	TGTGCCACCAGTGAAGAGCCCCAAGAGACCCAGTACTTC
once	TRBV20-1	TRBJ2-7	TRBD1	CSAKRGPFSYEQYF	TGCAGTGCTAAAAGGGGGCCATTCTCCTACGAGCAGTACTTC
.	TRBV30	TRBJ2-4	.	CAWSRLAKNIQYF	TGTGCCTGGAGTCGCCTGGCCAAAAACATTCAGTACTTC
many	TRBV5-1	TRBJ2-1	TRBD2	CASSRLAGGLVDEQFF	TGCGCCAGCAGTCGACTAGCGGGGGGGCTAGTAGATGAGCAGTTCTTC
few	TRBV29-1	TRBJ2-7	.	CSVAHRTSYEQYF	TGCAGCGTTGCGCACAGAACCTCCTACGAGCAGTACTTC
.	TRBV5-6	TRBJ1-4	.	CASSFNLEKLFF	TGTGCCAGCAGCTTTAATCTGGAAAAACTGTTTTTT
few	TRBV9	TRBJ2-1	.	CASSVAPSTLYNEQFF	TGTGCCAGCAGCGTAGCTCCCTCGACTCTATACAATGAGCAGTTCTTC
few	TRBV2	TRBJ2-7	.	CASTTPSREQYF	TGTGCCAGCACTACTCCTAGTCGTGAGCAGTACTTC
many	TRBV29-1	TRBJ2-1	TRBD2	CSVIPLGLAGYNEQFF	TGCAGCGTGATACCCCTGGGACTAGCGGGCTACAATGAGCAGTTCTTC
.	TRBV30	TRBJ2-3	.	CAWSGGTDTQYF	TGTGCCTGGAGCGGGGGCACAGATACGCAGTATTTT
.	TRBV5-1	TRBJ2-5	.	CASSSIFVGGEAQYF	TGCGCCAGCAGCTCCATCTTTGTAGGTGGCGAGGCCCAGTACTTC
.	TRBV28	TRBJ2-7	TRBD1	CASSYYRDRGGYEQYF	TGTGCCAGCAGTTATTACCGAGACAGGGGTGGCTACGAGCAGTACTTC